A selection of T cell receptor beta chains follows, all from one sample in a study of cytomegalovirus exposure and HLA in healthy donors. Produced via immunoSEQ multiplex PCR; TCRdb's table is partial and in-frame only. The table has 150,000 to 200,000 clones, around 78% seen once. Source material: PBMCs. These receptors were taken from a woman aged 45 to 65 in good health and CMV-seropositive. The CDR3 runs from the conserved cysteine through the conserved F or W. The D gene is left open where the match is weak. Size values are once, few and many counts, or a class for expanded clones, and some rows have none.

j_call clone_size v_call d_call cdr3_aa cdr3_nt
TRBJ2-1 few TRBV6-1 - CASSEREVNSEFF TGTGCCAGCAGTGAAAGGGAGGTTAATAGTGAGTTCTTC
TRBJ2-7 - TRBV7-9 - CASSLEVGGEQYF TGTGCCAGCAGCTTAGAGGTCGGAGGGGAGCAGTACTTC
TRBJ2-1 - TRBV30 - CAWVTYNEQFF TGTGCCTGGGTCACTTACAATGAGCAGTTCTTC
TRBJ2-7 - TRBV19 TRBD2 CASSADLAGGRLYF TGTGCCAGTAGTGCTGACTTAGCGGGGGGCCGATTGTACTTC
TRBJ2-2 - TRBV6-5 TRBD1 CASSSPGQLSTGELFF TGTGCCAGCAGTTCACCGGGACAGTTATCCACCGGGGAGCTGTTTTTT
TRBJ2-1 - TRBV5-1 TRBD1 CASKGQGTRGSYNEQFF TGCGCCAGCAAAGGACAGGGAACAAGGGGGTCCTACAATGAGCAGTTCTTC
TRBJ2-1 - TRBV18 TRBD1 CASSPPGQGGLNEQFF TGTGCCAGCTCACCACCGGGACAGGGGGGTCTCAATGAGCAGTTCTTC
TRBJ2-7 few TRBV7-3 - CASSLTPTGFYEQYF TGTGCCAGCAGCTTAACGCCGACAGGATTCTACGAGCAGTACTTC
TRBJ1-1 - TRBV7-3 - CASSPAGRDTEAFF TGTGCCAGCAGCCCGGCGGGGAGGGACACTGAAGCTTTCTTT
TRBJ2-7 - TRBV5-1 - CASSEDRSAYEQYF TGCGCCAGCAGCGAAGACAGGTCGGCCTACGAGCAGTACTTC
TRBJ2-2 - TRBV4-2 - CASSPRLANTGELFF TGTGCCAGCAGCCCCCGGCTAGCGAACACCGGGGAGCTGTTTTTT
TRBJ2-7 - TRBV6-6 - CASSYPGQNYEQYF TGTGCCAGCAGTTACCCTGGACAGAATTACGAGCAGTACTTC
TRBJ2-3 - TRBV7-8 - CASSLRGTSTDTQYF TGTGCCAGCAGCCTCAGGGGAACTAGCACAGATACGCAGTATTTT
TRBJ1-5 - TRBV19 - CASSWGGTGVSSNQPQHF TGTGCCAGTAGCTGGGGAGGGACGGGAGTTAGTAGCAATCAGCCCCAGCATTTT
TRBJ1-4 - TRBV6-6 TRBD1 CATVTGGGEKLFF TGTGCCACGGTCACAGGGGGCGGTGAAAAACTGTTTTTT
TRBJ2-1 - TRBV27 TRBD1 CASSSTGTGVMPYNEQFF TGTGCCAGCAGTTCGACCGGGACAGGGGTGATGCCCTACAATGAGCAGTTCTTC
TRBJ1-3 - TRBV2 - CASSEGTPVSGNTIYF TGTGCCAGCAGTGAAGGGACACCAGTCTCCGGAAACACCATATATTTT
TRBJ1-1 once TRBV6-1 - CASSEAQGLTEAFF TGTGCCAGCAGTGAAGCGCAGGGTCTGACTGAAGCTTTCTTT
TRBJ1-5 - TRBV2 - CASSEQDSRNHF TGTGCCAGCAGTGAACAGGACAGTCGTAACCATTTT
TRBJ2-4 - TRBV27 - CASSSFRGLAKNIQYF TGTGCCAGCAGCTCCTTTAGGGGCTTAGCCAAAAACATTCAGTACTTC
TRBJ2-1 few TRBV15 TRBD2 CATSREAGGAYNEQFF TGTGCCACCAGCAGGGAGGCGGGGGGGGCCTACAATGAGCAGTTCTTC
TRBJ1-1 - TRBV13 - CASSLAGQAFF TGTGCCAGCAGCTTAGCTGGGCAGGCTTTCTTT
TRBJ1-5 few TRBV19 - CAIATGDSNQPQHF TGTGCCATTGCGACAGGAGATAGCAATCAGCCCCAGCATTTT
TRBJ2-1 few TRBV11-2 - CASSLDPGNEQFF TGTGCCAGCAGCTTAGATCCGGGCAATGAGCAGTTCTTC
TRBJ1-2 once TRBV14 - CASSPFGEGETF TGTGCCAGCAGCCCCTTTGGGGAGGGGGAGACCTTC
TRBJ2-3 - TRBV5-4 - CASSVPGLAITDTQYF TGTGCCAGCAGCGTGCCGGGATTGGCTATCACAGATACGCAGTATTTT
TRBJ2-7 - TRBV7-2 - CASSRGYEQYF TGTGCCAGCAGCCGAGGATACGAGCAGTACTTC
TRBJ2-7 - TRBV14 - CASSPEVEYEQYF TGTGCCAGCAGCCCAGAAGTGGAGTACGAGCAGTACTTC